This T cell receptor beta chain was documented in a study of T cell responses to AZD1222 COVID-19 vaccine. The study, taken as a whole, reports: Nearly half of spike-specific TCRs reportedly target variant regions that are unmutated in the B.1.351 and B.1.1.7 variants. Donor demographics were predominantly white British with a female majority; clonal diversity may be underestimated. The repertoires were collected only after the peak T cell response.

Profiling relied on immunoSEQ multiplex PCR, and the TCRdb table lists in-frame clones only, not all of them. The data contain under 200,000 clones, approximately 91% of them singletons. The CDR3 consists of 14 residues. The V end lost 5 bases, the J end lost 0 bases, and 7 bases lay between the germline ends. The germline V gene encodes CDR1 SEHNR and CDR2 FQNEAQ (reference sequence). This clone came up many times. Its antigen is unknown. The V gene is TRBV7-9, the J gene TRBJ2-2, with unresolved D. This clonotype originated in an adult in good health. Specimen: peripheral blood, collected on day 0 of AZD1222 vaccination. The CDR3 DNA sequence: TGTGCCAGCAGCCAAAACCCGAACACCGGGGAGCTGTTTTTT. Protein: CASSQNPNTGELFF.